One sample yielded the 16 T cell receptor beta chains listed below, sequenced in a study of beta chain features in type 1 diabetes. Isolated RNA was reverse transcribed in full, so expressed TCRB transcripts were sequenced. The protocol was immunoSEQ multiplex PCR, while the TCRdb copy is restricted to in-frame clones and leaves out a portion. The sample carries 300,000 to 350,000 clones, 13% to 15% recorded once. The sample was central memory CD4+ T cells from blood. These receptors originate from a man aged 25-45 years in good health.

This clone was seen a few times. V is TRBV11-2 and J is TRBJ2-6; TRBD2 agrees at 7 bases. Losses at the gene ends were 4 bases for V and 2 bases for J; bases not matched to a gene: 5. Germline V gene data show CDR1 as SGHAT and CDR2 as FQNNGV. This CDR3 has 16 residues. This CDR3 reads CASSSRGLAGANVLTF. CDR3 DNA sequence: TGTGCCAGCAGCTCACGAGGACTAGCTGGGGCCAACGTCCTGACTTTC.

This clone was observed a few times. This chain uses TRBV5-1 with TRBJ1-1, with TRBD1 as a possible D gene (5 bases). This CDR3 is 13 amino acids long. The V gene's germline CDR1 is SGHRS and CDR2 YFSETQ. V was clipped by 6 bases and J by 1 base, with 10 bases between them. The CDR3 loop is CASTQTGNTEAFF. The CDR3 DNA is TGCGCCAGCACTCAAACAGGGAACACTGAAGCTTTCTTT.

The chain joins TRBV7-7 to TRBJ2-3; D could derive from TRBD1 or TRBD2 (5 bases each). The CDR3 sequence is 17 residues long. Germline CDR1 is SSHAT and CDR2 is FNYEAQ (reference sequence). V gave up 5 bases and J gave up 3 bases, with 21 bases separating them. CDR3 residues: CASSLRPAGTQTDTQYF. Written as DNA, the CDR3 is TGTGCCAGCAGCCTACGTCCTGCAGGGACCCAAACAGATACGCAGTATTTT.

V and J are TRBV7-6 and TRBJ1-2, with 7 bases that match TRBD1. V dropped 4 bases and J dropped 8; count of bases not matched to a gene: 7. CDR1 and CDR2 (germline): SGHVS, FNYEAQ. The CDR3 extends over 13 amino acids. The CDR3 spells CASSYQGGTGYTF. As DNA, the CDR3 is TGTGCCAGCAGCTATCAGGGGGGGACCGGCTACACCTTC.

The chain is built from TRBV4-3 and TRBJ2-1; no clear D gene. The CDR3 totals 17 residues. Germline V CDR1 and CDR2: LGHNA, YSLEER. V was clipped by 0 bases and J by 6 bases, with 18 bases between them. The CDR3 region is CASSQDWSVGDINEQFF. The CDR3 coding sequence is TGCGCCAGCAGCCAAGATTGGTCGGTTGGGGATATCAATGAGCAGTTCTTC.

A few counts support this clone. The J gene is TRBJ2-3, the V gene TRBV5-1; the D call may be TRBD1 or TRBD2 (5 bases each). The CDR3 has 14 residues. The germline V gene encodes CDR1 SGHRS and CDR2 YFSETQ. Trimming stripped 0 bases from V and 4 bases from J, with 9 bases between. The CDR3 spells CASSLDQGADTQYF. The CDR3 DNA is TGCGCCAGCAGCTTGGACCAGGGAGCAGATACGCAGTATTTT.

This clone was picked up a small number of times. The rearrangement uses TRBV7-8 and TRBJ1-2; TRBD1 is a possible D gene (5 bases). V was cut by 5 bases and J by 3 bases, with 10 bases left in between. The V gene's germline CDR1 is SGHVS and CDR2 FQNEAQ. This CDR3 comprises 13 residues. The CDR3 DNA is TGTGCCAGCAGCCCCGGGACCGACTATGGCTACACCTTC. Translating gives CASSPGTDYGYTF.

This clone was counted only a few times. The gene calls are TRBV6-5 and TRBJ2-2; 8 nucleotides agree with TRBD1. This CDR3 contains 15 residues. Germline V gene lookup returns CDR1 MNHEY and CDR2 SVGAGI. Trimming cost V 6 bases and J 6 bases; bases outside gene matches: 9. CDR3 DNA sequence: TGTGCCAGCAGAAATGGACAGGGCCACGCCGGGGAGCTGTTTTTT. This sequence encodes CASRNGQGHAGELFF.

The rearrangement links TRBV21-1 to TRBJ2-7; TRBD2 is taken as the D call from the table, unchecked against the DNA. TRBV21-1 is annotated as a pseudogene. This CDR3 is 16 amino acids long. In DNA, the CDR3 is TGTGCCAGCAGCAAAGCGGGTAGCGGGATGGGCTACGAGCAGTACGTC. This translates into CASSKAGSGMGYEQYV.

This clone was seen more than once but under ten times. The chain carries TRBV18 and TRBJ2-1; 8 bases are shared with TRBD1. CDR1 is KGHSH and CDR2 is LQKENI in the germline V gene. The CDR3 runs to 13 residues. V lost 3 bases, J lost 14 bases, and 9 bases stayed unmatched. The CDR3: CASSPGVGQGEFF. As DNA, the CDR3 is TGTGCCAGCTCACCTGGGGTTGGACAGGGTGAGTTCTTC.

J is TRBJ1-5 and V is TRBV29-1; TRBD1 agrees at 8 bases. The V and J ends lost 7 bases and 5 bases, in that order; junction bases with no gene match: 7. Germline V gene sequence: CDR1 SQVTM, CDR2 ANQGSEA. The CDR3 length is 13 residues. The CDR3 bases are TGCAGCGCCGCCGGACAGGGTGATCAGCCCCAGCATTTT. The encoded protein is CSAAGQGDQPQHF. The full variable domain, with the rest looked up from reference TRBV29-1 and TRBJ1-5, is SAVISQKPSRDICQRGTSLTIQCQVDSQVTMMFWYRQQPGQSLTLIATANQGSEATYESGFVIDKFPISRPNLTFSTLTVSNMSPEDSSIYLCSAAGQGDQPQHFGDGTRLSIL.

The chain couples TRBV4-2 to TRBJ2-1; 10 positions agree with TRBD2. The ends lost 0 bases at V and 15 bases at J; junction bases unmatched: 8. This CDR3 is 14 amino acids long. The germline V gene has CDR1 LGHNA and CDR2 YNFKEQ. For the CDR3, the DNA is TGTGCCAGCAGCCAAGAGGCTAGCGGGAGCCTCTGGTTCTTC. Its translation is CASSQEASGSLWFF.

V and J are TRBV6-5 and TRBJ1-2, with TRBD1 identical over 9 bases. Trimming took 6 bases from V and 4 from J; bases not matched to a gene: 9. The CDR3 contains 15 residues. CDR1 is MNHEY and CDR2 is SVGAGI in the germline V gene. The CDR3 DNA reads TGTGCCAGCAGGAAGACCGGGACAGGGCTCTATGGCTACACCTTC. This sequence encodes CASRKTGTGLYGYTF.

This clone was seen a few times. The rearrangement links TRBV9 to TRBJ2-1, with 12 bases lining up with TRBD2. The CDR3 extends over 18 amino acids. The V gene's germline CDR1 is SGDLS and CDR2 YYNGEE. Trimming at V came to 0 bases and at J to 6 bases, leaving 10 bases not matched to a gene. CDR3 nucleotides: TGTGCCAGCAGCGTAGTGGCTAGCGGGAGGGATCGGTTCAATGAGCAGTTCTTC. Amino acid sequence: CASSVVASGRDRFNEQFF.

The chain carries TRBV15 and TRBJ2-5; TRBD1 matches 8 bases. J lost 5 bases, V lost 7 bases, and 6 bases had no gene match. This CDR3 spans 13 amino acids. Germline V gene data show CDR1 as LNHNV and CDR2 as YYDKDF (reference sequence). This chain's CDR3 is CATMQGASETQYF. CDR3 coding DNA: TGTGCCACCATGCAGGGGGCAAGTGAGACCCAGTACTTC.

The chain employs TRBV19 and TRBJ1-2, with D tentatively TRBD1 (5 bases). CDR3 length: 15 amino acids. The germline V gene has CDR1 LNHDA and CDR2 SQIVND (reference sequence). V lost 3 bases and J lost 4, with 15 bases in between. CDR3: CASSISDRPRYGYTF. The CDR3 DNA reads as TGTGCCAGTAGTATCTCAGACAGACCCCGCTATGGCTACACCTTC.